This T cell receptor beta chain was profiled in a study of PD-1 blockade in classical Hodgkin lymphoma. Method: immunoSEQ multiplex PCR; TCRdb's copy keeps in-frame clones and lacks some. Of under 25,000 clones listed, 70% to 80% are singletons. CDR3 length equals 18 residues. V gave up 1 base and J gave up 7 bases; unmatched junction bases: 15. Germline values: CDR1 MGHRA, CDR2 YSYEKL. Time point indicated: cycle 4 day 1 (C4D1), after more than five weeks of nivolumab. Every patient relapsed after autologous stem cell transplantation, and brentuximab vedotin exposure varied. Out of thawed PBMCs, magnetic negative selection purified CD4+ T cells. Overall study results and limits: TCR diversity at baseline was reported to be reduced in newly diagnosed patients relative to healthy donors.

Regarding this clone: Antigen: not known.

This chain uses TRBV4-1 with TRBJ2-1; TRBD1 agrees at 8 bases. The sequence came from a human donor with classical Hodgkin lymphoma. The sequenced sample was CD4+ T cells from blood, obtained before the fourth cycle of nivolumab. CDR3 nucleotides: TGCGCCAGCAGCCAAGGCTCGGGTTGGCAGGGGGCATTTAATGAGCAGTTCTTC. Amino acid sequence: CASSQGSGWQGAFNEQFF.